This passage covers 25 T cell receptor beta chains from one sample sequenced in a study of T cell responses to AZD1222 COVID-19 vaccine. Data came from immunoSEQ multiplex PCR; TCRdb stores just in-frame clones and leaves some out. This sample has about 62,000 clones, with 76% found just once. The sample in question was peripheral blood, obtained on day 0 of AZD1222 vaccination. The receptors were gathered from an adult in good health.

This clone was seen only a few times. The chain recombines TRBV7-2 with TRBJ2-3; 9 positions match TRBD2. CDR3 length equals 14 residues. V shed 6 bases, J shed 5 bases, and the junction held 6 bases outside the gene matches. The V gene's germline CDR1 is SGHTA and CDR2 FQGNSA. CDR3 amino acids: CASRGGGAQDTQYF. The CDR3 DNA follows: TGTGCCAGCAGAGGCGGGGGGGCCCAAGATACGCAGTATTTT.

This clone was counted a few times. V and J are TRBV27 and TRBJ1-3; no clear D. V was cut by 3 bases and J by 4 bases, with 16 bases left in between. Germline V gene data show CDR1 as MNHEY and CDR2 as SMNVEV (reference sequence). The CDR3 covers 16 residues. The CDR3 spells CASSFSPSLSGNTIYF. Here the CDR3 DNA reads TGTGCCAGCAGTTTTTCCCCATCTCTATCCGGAAACACCATATATTTT.

The CDR3 is CASTPWTGVNQPQHF. Written as DNA, the CDR3 is TGTGCCAGCACCCCTTGGACAGGGGTTAATCAGCCCCAGCATTTT. The chain is built from TRBV2 and TRBJ1-5; 9 nucleotides agree with TRBD1. V was pared by 7 bases and J by 4 bases, with 8 bases of the junction left unmatched. The CDR3 covers 15 residues. Germline CDR1 SNHLY, CDR2 FYNNEI.

The chain couples TRBV15 to TRBJ1-5; D might be TRBD1 (5 bases). Germline V lookup: CDR1 LNHNV, CDR2 YYDKDF (reference sequence). The V end lost 1 base, the J end lost 2 bases, and 9 bases lay between the germline ends. The CDR3 extends over 15 amino acids. The CDR3 here is CATSRAPGGNQPQHF. CDR3 nucleotides: TGTGCCACCAGCAGAGCCCCGGGGGGCAATCAGCCCCAGCATTTT. Together with reference TRBV15 and TRBJ1-5, the CDR3 gives the full variable domain: DAMVIQNPRYQVTQFGKPVTLSCSQTLNHNVMYWYQQKSSQAPKLLFHYYDKDFNNEADTPDNFQSRRPNTSFCFLDIRSPGLGDTAMYLCATSRAPGGNQPQHFGDGTRLSIL.

Only a few counts were recorded for this clone. The V call is TRBV6-5, the J call TRBJ1-5; D is ambiguous. CDR3 length: 13 amino acids. Trimming took 5 bases from V and 0 from J, leaving 5 bases between them. The V gene's germline CDR1 is MNHEY and CDR2 SVGAGI. CDR3 region: CASSLDSNQPQHF. The CDR3 DNA sequence: TGTGCCAGCAGTCTTGATAGCAATCAGCCCCAGCATTTT.

The J gene is TRBJ1-4, the V gene TRBV27; D is undetermined. CDR1 and CDR2 from the germline V gene are MNHEY and SMNVEV (reference sequence). Trimming left V 8 bases short and J 8 bases short, with 15 bases between. This CDR3 spans 13 amino acids. The CDR3: CASGLERGEKLFF. The CDR3 coding sequence is TGTGCCAGCGGATTGGAACGGGGAGAAAAACTGTTTTTT.

The gene calls are TRBV5-6 and TRBJ1-5, with D unresolved. V lost 2 bases, J lost 0 bases, and 9 bases lay in between. From germline, CDR1 is SGHDT and CDR2 YYEEEE. CDR3 length equals 15 residues. CDR3 nucleotides: TGTGCCAGCAGCTTTGAGGGCTATAGCAATCAGCCCCAGCATTTT. It translates to CASSFEGYSNQPQHF. Together with reference TRBV5-6 and TRBJ1-5, the CDR3 gives the full variable domain: DAGVTQSPTHLIKTRGQQVTLRCSPKSGHDTVSWYQQALGQGPQFIFQYYEEEERQRGNFPDRFSGHQFPNYSSELNVNALLLGDSALYLCASSFEGYSNQPQHFGDGTRLSIL.

This clone was seen a handful of times. The chain links TRBV5-4 to TRBJ2-5, with 9 bases aligning to TRBD1. Trimming removed 2 bases from V and 7 bases from J; junction bases left unmatched: 6. The CDR3 contains 14 residues. Germline V gives CDR1 SGHNT, CDR2 YYREEE (reference sequence). CDR3 coding DNA: TGTGCCAGCAGCTTAGGACAGGGGAGGGGGACCCAGTACTTC. Translation: CASSLGQGRGTQYF.

The chain is built from TRBV5-8 and TRBJ1-2; possible D gene TRBD1, 5 bases. The germline V gene has CDR1 SGHTS and CDR2 YDEGEE. The CDR3 totals 13 residues. Trimming stripped 4 bases from V and 8 bases from J, with 15 bases between. CDR3 nucleotides: TGTGCCAGCAGCCTGTTAGGGCAGGGAGGCTACACCTTC. It encodes CASSLLGQGGYTF.

The genes are TRBV24-1 and TRBJ2-1; either TRBD1 or TRBD2 may fit D (5 bases each). Germline CDR1 KGHDR, CDR2 SFDVKD. The CDR3 sequence is 15 residues long. V lost 3 bases to trimming and J lost 4 bases, with 12 bases between them. This chain's CDR3 is CATSDNSGPYNEQFF. The CDR3 region has the DNA TGTGCCACCAGTGATAACTCGGGACCATACAATGAGCAGTTCTTC.

The CDR3 protein is CASKLQASGATGELFF. In DNA form, the CDR3 reads TGTGCCAGCAAATTACAGGCTAGCGGGGCCACCGGGGAGCTGTTTTTT. The chain has TRBV27 and TRBJ2-2, with TRBD2 matching 9 bases. Unmatched junction bases numbered 10, after V lost 7 bases and J lost 4 bases. This CDR3 comprises 16 residues. The germline gives CDR1 MNHEY, CDR2 SMNVEV (reference sequence).

The rearrangement uses TRBV19 and TRBJ1-4; D gene unclear. V dropped 1 base and J dropped 8 bases, with 8 bases sitting between them. There are 13 residues in the CDR3. Germline V gene sequence: CDR1 LNHDA, CDR2 SQIVND (reference sequence). The CDR3: CASSIAPGEKLFF. CDR3 nucleotide sequence: TGTGCCAGTAGTATAGCTCCAGGAGAAAAACTGTTTTTT.

V is TRBV5-5 and J is TRBJ1-1; D not certain. CDR3 length: 15 amino acids. V dropped 4 bases and J dropped 4 bases, with 17 bases sitting between them. From germline, CDR1 is SGHKS and CDR2 YYEKEE (reference sequence). In DNA form, the CDR3 reads TGTGCCAGCAGCCCCTTCTGGGAGAGTACCACTGAAGCTTTCTTT. It translates to CASSPFWESTTEAFF.

This sequence joins TRBV7-2 and TRBJ1-3; possible D gene TRBD1, 6 bases. Germline values: CDR1 SGHTA, CDR2 FQGNSA. The ends were cut back, 4 bases at V and 2 bases at J, with 12 bases in the middle. CDR3 length: 15 residues. The chain's CDR3 is CASSSQGRTGNTIYF. The CDR3 DNA reads as TGTGCCAGCAGCTCACAGGGTAGGACTGGAAACACCATATATTTT. The whole variable domain, filled in from reference TRBV7-2 and TRBJ1-3, reads GAGVSQSPSNKVTEKGKDVELRCDPISGHTALYWYRQSLGQGLEFLIYFQGNSAPDKSGLPSDRFSAERTGGSVSTLTIQRTQQEDSAVYLCASSSQGRTGNTIYFGEGSWLTVV.

The chain recombines TRBV2 with TRBJ2-2; tentatively, D is TRBD1 (5 bases). The CDR3 has 11 residues. The germline V gene has CDR1 SNHLY and CDR2 FYNNEI. V lost 10 bases to trimming and J lost 6 bases, with 9 bases between them. The CDR3: CAILGAGELFF. Written as DNA, the CDR3 is TGTGCCATTCTAGGGGCCGGGGAGCTGTTTTTT.

The chain recombines TRBV2 with TRBJ2-7; 10 bases agree with TRBD1. With V trimmed by 10 bases and J by 1 base, 4 bases remained unmatched. This CDR3 has 13 amino acids. Per the germline V gene, CDR1 is SNHLY and CDR2 is FYNNEI. The CDR3 bases are TGTGCCAACCGGGACAGGGGATCCTACGAGCAGTACTTC. Translating gives CANRDRGSYEQYF.

This clone was seen only a few times. The rearrangement links TRBV6-5 to TRBJ1-1; D unclear. CDR3 length equals 14 residues. Per germline, CDR1 MNHEY and CDR2 SVGAGI. V was clipped by 2 bases and J by 1 base, with 8 bases between them. CDR3 sequence (DNA): TGTGCCAGCAGTTACCTACGGCCGAACACTGAAGCTTTCTTT. This translates into CASSYLRPNTEAFF.

The table lists this clone with a count of one. This chain uses TRBV9 with TRBJ2-7; 8 positions match TRBD1. Per the germline V gene, CDR1 is SGDLS and CDR2 is YYNGEE. With V trimmed by 4 bases and J by 2 bases, 5 bases remained unmatched. This CDR3 contains 14 residues. CDR3: CASSPGQAAYEQYF. CDR3 DNA sequence: TGTGCCAGCAGCCCGGGACAGGCGGCCTACGAGCAGTACTTC.

The chain employs TRBV19 and TRBJ1-5; TRBD1 is a possible D gene (6 bases). The CDR3 consists of 16 residues. Trimming took off 5 bases at V and 3 bases at J, with 17 bases between the two ends. Germline CDR1 reads LNHDA; CDR2 reads SQIVND (reference sequence). The CDR3 region has the DNA TGTGCCAGTAGTGACAGGTGGTCCTCCCCCAATCAGCCCCAGCATTTT. This gives the protein CASSDRWSSPNQPQHF.

V usage is TRBV6-4 and J usage is TRBJ1-1; a weak D match, TRBD1 (6 bases). CDR3 length: 13 amino acids. Trimming left V 1 base short and J 7 bases short, with 10 bases between. Germline V gene data show CDR1 as MRHNA and CDR2 as SNTAGT. CDR3 protein: CASSDYGGGEAFF. CDR3 coding DNA: TGTGCCAGCAGTGACTATGGGGGCGGTGAAGCTTTCTTT.

This clone has only a few counts. The chain employs TRBV4-1 and TRBJ2-1; TRBD2 matches 13 bases. V dropped 4 bases and J dropped 5; count of bases not matched to a gene: 2. Germline V CDR1 and CDR2: MGHRA, YSYEKL. The CDR3 contains 15 residues. The CDR3 is CASSRGTSGNNEQFF. DNA of the CDR3: TGCGCCAGCAGCCGAGGGACTAGCGGGAACAATGAGCAGTTCTTC.

The rearrangement uses TRBV5-1 and TRBJ1-5; the match to TRBD1 covers 7 bases. This CDR3 is built from 14 residues. Germline V gene lookup returns CDR1 SGHRS and CDR2 YFSETQ. V lost 3 bases to trimming and J lost 4 bases; unmatched junction nucleotides: 4. CDR3 DNA: TGCGCCAGCAGCTCCGGGACAGCGAATCAGCCCCAGCATTTT. Translating it yields CASSSGTANQPQHF. Together with reference TRBV5-1 and TRBJ1-5, the CDR3 gives the full variable domain: KAGVTQTPRYLIKTRGQQVTLSCSPISGHRSVSWYQQTPGQGLQFLFEYFSETQRNKGNFPGRFSGRQFSNSRSEMNVSTLELGDSALYLCASSSGTANQPQHFGDGTRLSIL.

The chain links TRBV10-3 to TRBJ1-4; D remains unclear. CDR1 ENHRY and CDR2 SYGVKD come from the germline V gene. The CDR3 covers 14 residues. Trimming stripped 4 bases from V and 8 bases from J, with 14 bases between. The CDR3 coding sequence is TGTGCCATCAGTGTCCAGGCCTCTGGGGAAAAACTGTTTTTT. Its translation is CAISVQASGEKLFF.

This chain joins TRBV5-1 and TRBJ2-5, with 11 bases lining up with TRBD1. The CDR3 contains 15 residues. CDR1 and CDR2 (germline): SGHRS, YFSETQ. The ends lost 0 bases at V and 5 bases at J; junction bases unmatched: 3. The CDR3 nucleotides read TGCGCCAGCAGCTTGGGGACAGGGGGCCGGGAGACCCAGTACTTC. Its protein is CASSLGTGGRETQYF.

The V call is TRBV19, the J call TRBJ1-5; D unclear. Germline V lookup: CDR1 LNHDA, CDR2 SQIVND (reference sequence). The CDR3 covers 12 residues. Trimming took 6 bases from V and 7 from J, leaving 10 bases between them. The CDR3 loop reads CASRHTQQPQHF. CDR3 nucleotides: TGTGCCAGTAGGCATACACAGCAGCCCCAGCATTTT.